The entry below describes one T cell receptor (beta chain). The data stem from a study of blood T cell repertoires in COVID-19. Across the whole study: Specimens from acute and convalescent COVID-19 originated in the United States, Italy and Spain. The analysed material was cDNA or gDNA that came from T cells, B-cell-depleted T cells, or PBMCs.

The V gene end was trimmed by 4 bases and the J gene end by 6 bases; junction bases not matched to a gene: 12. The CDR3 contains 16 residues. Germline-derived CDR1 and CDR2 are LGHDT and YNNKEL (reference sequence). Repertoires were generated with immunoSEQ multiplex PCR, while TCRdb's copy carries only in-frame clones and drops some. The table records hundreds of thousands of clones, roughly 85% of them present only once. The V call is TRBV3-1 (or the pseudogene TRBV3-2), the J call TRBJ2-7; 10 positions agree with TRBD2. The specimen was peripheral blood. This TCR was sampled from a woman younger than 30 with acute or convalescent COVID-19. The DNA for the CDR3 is TGTGCCAGCAGCCCCCGGGGAGGTAGCGGGAGGTCCGAGCAGTACTTC. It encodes CASSPRGGSGRSEQYF.